The subject of this entry is one TCR beta chain. Repertoires were generated with immunoSEQ multiplex PCR, while TCRdb's copy carries only in-frame clones and drops some. Counted here are about 240,000 clones, 83% occurring once; the ten biggest clones make up less than 4%. Before they entered the study, exposed participants had met a COVID-19 case within 2 weeks. The V and J ends lost 3 bases and 0 bases respectively, with 9 bases between them. Germline CDR1 MNHNS, CDR2 SASEGT. The CDR3 totals 15 residues. This sample is drawn from a study of blood T cell repertoires in COVID-19. The material sequenced was PBMCs or T cells enriched from blood (not recorded which). The sequence came from a middle-aged woman who had been exposed to COVID-19. The V call is TRBV6-1, the J call TRBJ2-1; no reliable D call. CDR3 loop: CASSDGSASYNEQFF. The CDR3 coding sequence is TGTGCCAGCAGTGACGGGTCAGCCTCCTACAATGAGCAGTTCTTC.